This T cell receptor beta chain stems from a study of identical twins. A single record per CDR3 protein comes from TCRdb applying MiXCR to the 5' RACE reads. The sample has 400,000 to 550,000 distinct CDR3 sequences, approximately 25% seen once. The same sample was also studied in work on T cells expressing NK-cell markers. That publication notes: One of the eight sequenced donors was seronegative, whereas the other seven were HCMV-seropositive.

The clonotype originates from a woman in her late teens or twenties in good health. The sample consisted of CD4+ T cells sorted from blood.

CDR3 sequence (DNA): TGCAGTGCTATCAGCGAGGGCACAGATACGCAGTATTTT. It specifies CSAISEGTDTQYF. The gene calls are TRBV20-1 and TRBJ2-3, with no clear D. V lost 4 bases, J lost 1 base, and 9 bases lay in between. Germline-derived CDR1 and CDR2 are DFQATT and SNEGSKA (reference sequence). The CDR3 loop spans 13 amino acids.